This passage covers 8 T cell receptor beta chains from one sample sequenced in a study of Ad26.COV2.S vaccination and SARS-CoV-2 variants. This sample's treatment: about 20 received Ad26.COV2.S at low or high dose, single or two shots; roughly five received placebo; per-sample allocation not given. Samples were taken on day 63 after the first vaccine or placebo injection. TCRdb's table, derived via immunoSEQ multiplex PCR, lists solely in-frame clones and lacks some. The table has hundreds of thousands of clones, approximately 87% seen once. The sample in question was peripheral blood, obtained in a trial of Ad26.COV2.S vaccine versus placebo. The receptors originated from a person between 18 and 60 years old who received the Ad26.COV2.S COVID-19 vaccine or a placebo.

This clone occurred once. V and J are TRBV6-4 and TRBJ1-1; D might be TRBD1 (5 bases). The V gene's germline CDR1 is MRHNA and CDR2 SNTAGT. V lost 4 bases, J lost 4 bases, and 16 bases lay in between. The CDR3 is 15 residues long. CDR3 in DNA: TGTGCCAGCAGTGCCGAGCCGGGGGTTCGCACTGAAGCTTTCTTT. This codes for CASSAEPGVRTEAFF.

Remarks on this clone: Relative to the germline gene, one junction end is altered; a read error may explain this. Other DNA sequences of this sample code for an identical CDR3. This rearrangement joins TRBV15 to TRBJ1-6; a weak D match, TRBD1 (5 bases). Germline V CDR1 and CDR2: LNHNV, YYDKDF (reference sequence). The CDR3 covers 14 residues. The CDR3 sequence: CATSRDRGNSPLHF. Written as DNA, the CDR3 is TGTGCTACCAGCAGAGATAGGGGTAATTCACCCCTCCACTTT.

V usage is TRBV6-5 and J usage is TRBJ2-5; 7 nucleotides line up with TRBD2. Germline V gives CDR1 MNHEY, CDR2 SVGAGI. The V gene end was trimmed by 5 bases and the J gene end by 5 bases; junction bases not matched to a gene: 8. CDR3 length equals 14 residues. The CDR3 nucleotides are TGTGCCAGCAGTCCCCAGCGGGACCCCGAGACCCAGTACTTC. Translation: CASSPQRDPETQYF.

The CDR3 DNA sequence: TGTGCCAGTAGTCCGACCGGGACCTCTAGGACTGAAGCTTTCTTT. It codes for CASSPTGTSRTEAFF. The chain couples TRBV19 to TRBJ1-1; possibly TRBD1 for D (5 bases). V gave up 5 bases and J gave up 5 bases, with 18 bases separating them. CDR3 length: 15 amino acids. Germline CDR1 and CDR2: LNHDA and SQIVND (reference sequence).

The V gene is TRBV6-1, the J gene TRBJ2-5; D might be TRBD2 (5 bases). The V end was cut by 2 bases, the J end by 5 bases, with 30 bases between. The CDR3 sequence is 20 residues long. In germline, CDR1 is MNHNS, CDR2 SASEGT. CDR3 residues: CASSESGWRRDNPTPETQYF. The CDR3 DNA reads TGTGCCAGCAGTGAAAGCGGTTGGCGGCGTGACAACCCCACCCCGGAGACCCAGTACTTC.

The chain couples TRBV6-5 to TRBJ1-1; 7 positions match TRBD1. In germline, CDR1 is MNHEY, CDR2 SVGAGI. V lost 6 bases, J lost 5 bases, and 12 bases stayed unmatched. This CDR3 is built from 15 residues. The CDR3 coding sequence is TGTGCCAGCAGCCTTGGACAGGCGATTCGAACTGAAGCTTTCTTT. It encodes CASSLGQAIRTEAFF.

V is TRBV2 and J is TRBJ2-7; D may be TRBD1 or TRBD2 (5 bases each). There are 14 residues in the CDR3. Germline lookup yields CDR1 SNHLY and CDR2 FYNNEI. The V end lost 4 bases, the J end lost 7 bases, and 17 bases lay between the germline ends. CDR3 nucleotides: TGTGCCAGCAGTGCTGGGGTGATAGGGGAGGAGCAGTACTTC. Translation: CASSAGVIGEEQYF.

To note about this clone: The germline gene is not matched at one end of the junction; a read error may be the cause. V is TRBV7-7 and J is TRBJ2-5, with D possibly TRBD1 on 5 matching bases. Per germline, CDR1 SSHAT and CDR2 FNYEAQ (reference sequence). The CDR3 contains 15 residues. The CDR3 reads CASSLDAGIGLAQYF. DNA of the CDR3: TGTGCTAGCAGCTTAGACGCAGGGATAGGCTTGGCCCAGTACTTC.